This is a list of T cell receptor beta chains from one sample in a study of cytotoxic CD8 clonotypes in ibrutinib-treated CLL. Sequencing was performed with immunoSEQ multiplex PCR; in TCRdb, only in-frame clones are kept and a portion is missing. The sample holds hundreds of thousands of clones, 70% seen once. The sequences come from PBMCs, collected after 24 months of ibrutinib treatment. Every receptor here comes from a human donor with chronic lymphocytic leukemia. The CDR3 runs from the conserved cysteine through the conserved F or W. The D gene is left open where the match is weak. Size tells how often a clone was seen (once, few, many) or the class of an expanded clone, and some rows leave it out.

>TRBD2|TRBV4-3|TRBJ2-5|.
CASSQQLAGGKETQYF
TGCGCCAGCAGCCAACAACTAGCGGGAGGGAAAGAGACCCAGTACTTC
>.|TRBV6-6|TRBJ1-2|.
CASSYGASANYGYTF
TGTGCCAGCAGTTACGGGGCGTCGGCTAACTATGGCTACACCTTC
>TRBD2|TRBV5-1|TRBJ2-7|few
CASSLTSGSYEQYF
TGCGCCAGCAGCTTGACTAGCGGGTCCTACGAGCAGTACTTC
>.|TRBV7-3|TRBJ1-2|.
CASSLEWTANYGYTF
TGTGCCAGCAGCTTAGAATGGACAGCTAACTATGGCTACACCTTC
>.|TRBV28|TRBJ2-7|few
CASLTSRAGEQYF
TGTGCCAGCCTCACTAGTAGGGCGGGCGAGCAGTACTTC
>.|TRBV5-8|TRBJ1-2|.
CASSLGLNNYGYTF
TGTGCCAGCAGCTTGGGTCTGAATAACTATGGCTACACCTTC
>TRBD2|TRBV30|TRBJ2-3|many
CAWRGTSLDTQYF
TGTGCCTGGAGGGGGACTAGCCTAGATACGCAGTATTTT
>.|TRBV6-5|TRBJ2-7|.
CASSSASAGYYEQYF
TGTGCCAGCAGTTCTGCTTCCGCGGGCTACTACGAGCAGTACTTC
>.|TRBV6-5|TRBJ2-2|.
CASSYSTRPDTGELFF
TGTGCCAGCAGTTACTCGACCCGGCCGGACACCGGGGAGCTGTTTTTT
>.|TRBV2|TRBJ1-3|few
CASSEVLGSGNTIYF
TGTGCCAGCAGTGAAGTTCTTGGCTCTGGAAACACCATATATTTT
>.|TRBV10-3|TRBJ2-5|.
CATRTPEETQYF
TGTGCCACCAGGACGCCCGAAGAGACCCAGTACTTC
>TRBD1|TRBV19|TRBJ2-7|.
CASSWTGVGEQYF
TGTGCCAGTTCATGGACAGGGGTCGGCGAGCAGTACTTC
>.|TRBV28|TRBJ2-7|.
CASSLSHLSPASYEQYF
TGTGCCAGCAGTTTATCACACCTCTCCCCCGCCTCCTACGAGCAGTACTTC
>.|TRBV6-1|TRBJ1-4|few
CASSERGGPNEKLFF
TGTGCCAGCAGTGAACGGGGAGGACCTAATGAAAAACTGTTTTTT
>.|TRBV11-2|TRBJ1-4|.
CASSLGRGANEKLFF
TGTGCCAGCAGCCTTGGGCGGGGGGCTAATGAAAAACTGTTTTTT
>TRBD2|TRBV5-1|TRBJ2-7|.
CASSRESSGRRGEQYF
TGCGCCAGCAGCCGGGAATCGAGCGGGAGACGAGGCGAGCAGTACTTC
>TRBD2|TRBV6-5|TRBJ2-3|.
CASTRGLASDTQYF
TGTGCCAGCACAAGAGGACTAGCTTCAGATACGCAGTATTTT
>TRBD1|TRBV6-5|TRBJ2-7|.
CASSYATGADYEQYF
TGTGCCAGCAGTTACGCGACAGGGGCCGACTACGAGCAGTACTTC
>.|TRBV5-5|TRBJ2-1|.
CASSLNGYSYNEQFF
TGTGCCAGCAGCTTAAATGGTTACTCCTACAATGAGCAGTTCTTC
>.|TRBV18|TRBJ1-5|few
CASSPQEARGQPQHF
TGTGCCAGCTCACCTCAGGAGGCGCGAGGTCAGCCCCAGCATTTT
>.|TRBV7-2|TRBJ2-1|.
CASSTNNEQFF
TGTGCCAGCAGCACCAACAATGAGCAGTTCTTC
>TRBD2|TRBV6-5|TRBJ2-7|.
CASKALAVVEQYF
TGTGCCAGCAAAGCACTAGCGGTAGTCGAGCAGTACTTC
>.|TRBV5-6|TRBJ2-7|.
CASTLMPYEQYF
TGTGCCAGCACCCTCATGCCCTACGAGCAGTACTTC
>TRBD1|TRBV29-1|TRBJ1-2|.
CSVSTGGANYGYTF
TGCAGCGTGTCCACAGGGGGAGCTAACTATGGCTACACCTTC
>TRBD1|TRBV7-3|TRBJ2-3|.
CASRNPGQGNTDTQYF
TGTGCCAGCAGGAACCCGGGACAGGGAAACACAGATACGCAGTATTTT
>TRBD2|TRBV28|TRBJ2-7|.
CASIKSGSVDEQYF
TGTGCCAGTATTAAGAGCGGGAGCGTCGACGAGCAGTACTTC
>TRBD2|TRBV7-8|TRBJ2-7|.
CASSTPGLAESRGQYF
TGTGCCAGCAGCACTCCCGGACTAGCAGAATCCCGGGGGCAGTACTTC
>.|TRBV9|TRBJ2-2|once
CASRRFGTGELFF
TGTGCCAGCAGGAGGTTCGGCACCGGGGAGCTGTTTTTT
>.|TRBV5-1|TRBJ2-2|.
CASSPQLGKDTGELFF
TGCGCCAGCAGCCCGCAGCTAGGAAAGGACACCGGGGAGCTGTTTTTT
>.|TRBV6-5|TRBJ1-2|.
CASSFRTGNYGYTF
TGTGCCAGCAGTTTTAGGACGGGTAACTATGGCTACACCTTC
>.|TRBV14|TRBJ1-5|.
CASRKNCSANQPQHF
TGTGCCAGCAGGAAAAACTGTAGTGCAAATCAGCCCCAGCATTTT
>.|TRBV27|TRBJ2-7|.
CASSLAGNYEQYF
TGTGCCAGCAGTTTAGCAGGGAACTACGAGCAGTACTTC
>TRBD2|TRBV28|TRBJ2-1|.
CASRLAGDHEQFF
TGTGCCAGCAGACTAGCGGGAGATCATGAGCAGTTCTTC
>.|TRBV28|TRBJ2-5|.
CASSRGKETQYF
TGTGCCAGCAGTCGGGGGAAAGAGACCCAGTACTTC
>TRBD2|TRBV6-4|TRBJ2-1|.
CASSEQRETRNEQFF
TGTGCCAGCAGTGAACAGCGGGAGACTAGGAATGAGCAGTTCTTC
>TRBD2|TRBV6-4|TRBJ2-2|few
CATSAGVGSNTGELFF
TGTGCCACCTCAGCGGGAGTGGGTAGTAACACCGGGGAGCTGTTTTTT
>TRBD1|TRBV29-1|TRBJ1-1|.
CSVVGQGETEAFF
TGCAGCGTTGTTGGACAGGGGGAGACTGAAGCTTTCTTT
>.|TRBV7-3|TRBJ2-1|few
CASSSIARDEQFF
TGTGCCAGCAGCTCTATAGCCCGGGATGAGCAGTTCTTC
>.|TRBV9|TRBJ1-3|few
CASSGYRDTNTIYF
TGTGCCAGCAGCGGATACAGGGATACAAACACCATATATTTT
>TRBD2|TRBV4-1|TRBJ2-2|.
CASSHLVRREDPTGELFF
TGCGCCAGCAGCCACCTAGTACGGCGGGAGGATCCCACCGGGGAGCTGTTTTTT
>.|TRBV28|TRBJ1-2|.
CASSLGRVNGYTF
TGTGCCAGCAGTTTGGGCAGGGTAAATGGCTACACCTTC
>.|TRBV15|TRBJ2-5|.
CATSSRSGGAWTQYF
TGTGCCACCAGCAGCCGTTCCGGCGGGGCCTGGACCCAGTACTTC
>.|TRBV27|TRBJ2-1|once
CASSQFPVFIESQHNEQFF
TGTGCCAGCAGTCAATTCCCCGTGTTTATCGAGAGTCAACACAATGAGCAGTTCTTC
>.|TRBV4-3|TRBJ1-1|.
CASSQDVQAWTEAFF
TGCGCCAGCAGCCAAGATGTACAGGCTTGGACTGAAGCTTTCTTT
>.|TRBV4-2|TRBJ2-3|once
CASSHPSAGTPAAQYF
TGTGCCAGCAGCCACCCGAGTGCGGGTACCCCGGCTGCGCAGTATTTT
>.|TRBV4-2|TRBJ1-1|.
CASSQEAGGQKNTEAFF
TGTGCCAGCAGCCAAGAGGCGGGGGGGCAGAAAAACACTGAAGCTTTCTTT